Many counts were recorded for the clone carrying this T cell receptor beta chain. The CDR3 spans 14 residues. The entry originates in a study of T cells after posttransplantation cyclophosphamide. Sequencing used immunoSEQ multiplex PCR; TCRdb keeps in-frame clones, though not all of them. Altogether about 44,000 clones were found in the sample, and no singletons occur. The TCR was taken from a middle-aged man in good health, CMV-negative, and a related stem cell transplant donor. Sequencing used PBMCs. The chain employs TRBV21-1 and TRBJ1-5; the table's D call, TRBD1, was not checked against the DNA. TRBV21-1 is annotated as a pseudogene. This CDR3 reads CASSRDSHNQPQHF. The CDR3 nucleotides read TGTGCCAGCAGTAGGGACAGCCACAATCAGCCCCAGCATTTT.